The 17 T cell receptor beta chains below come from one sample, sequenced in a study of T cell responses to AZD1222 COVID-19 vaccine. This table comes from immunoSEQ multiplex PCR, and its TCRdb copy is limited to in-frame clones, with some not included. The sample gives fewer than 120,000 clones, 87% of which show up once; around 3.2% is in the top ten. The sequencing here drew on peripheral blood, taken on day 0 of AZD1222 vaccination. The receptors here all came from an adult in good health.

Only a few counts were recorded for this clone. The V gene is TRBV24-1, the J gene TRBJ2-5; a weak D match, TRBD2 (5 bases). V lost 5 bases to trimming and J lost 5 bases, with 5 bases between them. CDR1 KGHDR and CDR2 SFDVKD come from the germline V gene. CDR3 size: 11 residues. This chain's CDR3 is CATSAGETQYF. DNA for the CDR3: TGTGCCACCAGTGCGGGGGAGACCCAGTACTTC.

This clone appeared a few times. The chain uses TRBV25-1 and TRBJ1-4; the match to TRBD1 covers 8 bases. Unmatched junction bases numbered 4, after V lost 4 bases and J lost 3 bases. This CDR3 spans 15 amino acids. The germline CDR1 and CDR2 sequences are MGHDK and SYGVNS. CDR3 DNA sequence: TGTGCCAGCAGTGTACTGACAGGGGCTAATGAAAAACTGTTTTTT. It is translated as CASSVLTGANEKLFF. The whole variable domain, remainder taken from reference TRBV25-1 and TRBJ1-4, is EADIYQTPRYLVIGTGKKITLECSQTMGHDKMYWYQQDPGMELHLIHYSYGVNSTEKGDLSSESTVSRIRTEHFPLTLESARPSHTSQYLCASSVLTGANEKLFFGSGTQLSVL.

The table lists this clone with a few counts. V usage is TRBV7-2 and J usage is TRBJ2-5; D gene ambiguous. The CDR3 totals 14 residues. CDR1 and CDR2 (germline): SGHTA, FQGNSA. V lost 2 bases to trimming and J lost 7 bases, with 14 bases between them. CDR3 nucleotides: TGTGCCAGCAGCTTATCGCAGGCTAGACGGACCCAGTACTTC. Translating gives CASSLSQARRTQYF.

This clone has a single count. The CDR3 protein is CASSHGRRGGETQYF. The CDR3 nucleotides read TGTGCCAGCAGCCACGGGCGGCGGGGAGGGGAGACCCAGTACTTC. The chain recombines TRBV4-2 with TRBJ2-5; TRBD2 agrees at 7 bases. Trimming removed 3 bases from V and 5 bases from J; junction bases left unmatched: 9. The CDR3 runs 15 residues. CDR1 and CDR2 (germline): LGHNA, YNFKEQ.

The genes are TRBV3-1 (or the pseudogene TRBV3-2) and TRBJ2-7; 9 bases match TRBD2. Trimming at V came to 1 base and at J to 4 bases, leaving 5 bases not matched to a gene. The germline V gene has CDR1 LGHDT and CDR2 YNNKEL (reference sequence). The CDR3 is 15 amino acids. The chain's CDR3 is CASSQGLAEVYEQYF. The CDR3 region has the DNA TGTGCCAGCAGCCAAGGACTAGCGGAAGTTTACGAGCAGTACTTC.

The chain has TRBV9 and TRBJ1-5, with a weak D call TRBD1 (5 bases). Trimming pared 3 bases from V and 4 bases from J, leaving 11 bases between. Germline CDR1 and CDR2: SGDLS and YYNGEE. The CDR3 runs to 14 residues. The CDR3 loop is CASSEGPGNQPQHF. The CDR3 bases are TGTGCCAGCAGCGAGGGGCCAGGTAATCAGCCCCAGCATTTT.

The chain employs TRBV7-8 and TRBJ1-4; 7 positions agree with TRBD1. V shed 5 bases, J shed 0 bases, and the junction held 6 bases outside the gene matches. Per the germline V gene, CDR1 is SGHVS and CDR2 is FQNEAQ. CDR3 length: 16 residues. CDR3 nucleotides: TGTGCCAGCAGCCGACAGGGTGGGGCAACTAATGAAAAACTGTTTTTT. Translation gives CASSRQGGATNEKLFF. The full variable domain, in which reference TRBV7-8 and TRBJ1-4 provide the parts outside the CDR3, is GAGVSQSPRYKVAKRGQDVALRCDPISGHVSLFWYQQALGQGPEFLTYFQNEAQLDKSGLPSDRFFAERPEGSVSTLKIQRTQQEDSAVYLCASSRQGGATNEKLFFGSGTQLSVL.

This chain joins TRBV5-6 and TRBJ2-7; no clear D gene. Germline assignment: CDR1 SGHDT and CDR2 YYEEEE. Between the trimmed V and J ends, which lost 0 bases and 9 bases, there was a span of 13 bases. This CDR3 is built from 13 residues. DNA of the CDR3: TGTGCCAGCAGCTTGGGCATCAGCGCTCCGCAGTACTTC. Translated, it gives CASSLGISAPQYF. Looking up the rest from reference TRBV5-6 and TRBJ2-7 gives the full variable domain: DAGVTQSPTHLIKTRGQQVTLRCSPKSGHDTVSWYQQALGQGPQFIFQYYEEEERQRGNFPDRFSGHQFPNYSSELNVNALLLGDSALYLCASSLGISAPQYFGPGTRLTVT.

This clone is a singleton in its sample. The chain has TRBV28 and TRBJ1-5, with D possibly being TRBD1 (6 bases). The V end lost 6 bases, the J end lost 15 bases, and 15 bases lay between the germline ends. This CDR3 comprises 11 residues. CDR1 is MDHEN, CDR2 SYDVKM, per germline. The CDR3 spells CASRLTGLMHF. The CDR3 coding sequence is TGTGCCAGCAGGCTGACAGGTTTAATGCATTTT.

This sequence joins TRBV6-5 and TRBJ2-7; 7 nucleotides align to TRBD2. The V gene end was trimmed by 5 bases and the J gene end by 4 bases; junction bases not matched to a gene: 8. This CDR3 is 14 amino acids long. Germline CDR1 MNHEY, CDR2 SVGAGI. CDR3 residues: CASSPGLTEYEQYF. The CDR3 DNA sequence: TGTGCCAGCAGTCCGGGACTAACCGAATACGAGCAGTACTTC.

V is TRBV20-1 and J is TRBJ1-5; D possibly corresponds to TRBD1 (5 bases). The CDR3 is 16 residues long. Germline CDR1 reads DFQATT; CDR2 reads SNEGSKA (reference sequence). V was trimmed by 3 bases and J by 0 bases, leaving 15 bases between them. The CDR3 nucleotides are TGCAGTGCTAGTGCCTCGAGGGGCTATAGCAATCAGCCCCAGCATTTT. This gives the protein CSASASRGYSNQPQHF.

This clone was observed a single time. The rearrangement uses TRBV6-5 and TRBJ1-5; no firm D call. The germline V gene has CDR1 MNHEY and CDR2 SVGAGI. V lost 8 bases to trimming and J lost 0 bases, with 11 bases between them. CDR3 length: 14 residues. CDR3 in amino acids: CASREAYSNQPQHF. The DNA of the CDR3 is TGTGCCAGCCGAGAGGCTTATAGCAATCAGCCCCAGCATTTT.

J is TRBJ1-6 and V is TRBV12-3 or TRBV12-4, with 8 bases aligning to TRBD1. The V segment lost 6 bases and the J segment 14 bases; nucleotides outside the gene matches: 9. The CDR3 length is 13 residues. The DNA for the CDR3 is TGTGCCAGCAGGCGGACAGGGCGCTTTACCCTCCACTTT. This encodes CASRRTGRFTLHF.

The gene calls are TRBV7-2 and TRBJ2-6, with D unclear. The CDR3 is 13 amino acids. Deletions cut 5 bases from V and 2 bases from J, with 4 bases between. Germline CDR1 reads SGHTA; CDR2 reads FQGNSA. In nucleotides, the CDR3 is TGTGCCAGCAGCCAGGCTGGGGCCAACGTCCTGACTTTC. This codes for CASSQAGANVLTF. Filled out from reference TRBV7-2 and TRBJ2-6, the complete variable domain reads GAGVSQSPSNKVTEKGKDVELRCDPISGHTALYWYRQSLGQGLEFLIYFQGNSAPDKSGLPSDRFSAERTGGSVSTLTIQRTQQEDSAVYLCASSQAGANVLTFGAGSRLTVL.

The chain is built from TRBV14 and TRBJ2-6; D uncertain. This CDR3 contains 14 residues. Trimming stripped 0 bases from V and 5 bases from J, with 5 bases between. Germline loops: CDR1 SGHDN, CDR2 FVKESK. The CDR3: CASSQELRANVLTF. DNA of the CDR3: TGTGCCAGCAGCCAAGAACTTCGGGCCAACGTCCTGACTTTC.

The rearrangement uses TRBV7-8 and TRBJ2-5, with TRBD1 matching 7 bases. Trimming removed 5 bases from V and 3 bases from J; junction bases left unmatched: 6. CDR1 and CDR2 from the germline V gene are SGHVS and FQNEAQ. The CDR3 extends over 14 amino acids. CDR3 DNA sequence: TGTGCCAGCAGCATCCGGGACAGCGAAGAGACCCAGTACTTC. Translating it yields CASSIRDSEETQYF.

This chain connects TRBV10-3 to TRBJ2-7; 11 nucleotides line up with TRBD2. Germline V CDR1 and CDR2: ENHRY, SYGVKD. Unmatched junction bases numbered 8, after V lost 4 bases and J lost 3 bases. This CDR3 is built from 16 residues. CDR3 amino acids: CAISGGALAGDYEQYF. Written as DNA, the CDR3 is TGTGCCATCAGTGGAGGGGCACTAGCGGGGGACTACGAGCAGTACTTC.